This T cell receptor (beta chain) is from a study of T cells after yellow fever vaccination. At the level of the study: SMART-Seq v4 Ultra Low Input prepared libraries from low-cell fractions.

The CDR3 runs to 16 residues. Germline-derived CDR1 and CDR2 are SGHDT and YYEEEE. V shed 0 bases and J 1 base; nucleotides not matched to a gene: 6. As TCR cDNA was made by 5'RACE template switching, a universal primer site and UMIs were added. TCRdb re-analysed the 5' RACE reads in MiXCR, keeping a single row per CDR3 protein. The sample holds 250,000 to 400,000 distinct CDR3 sequences, roughly 4% seen once. In this sample, this clonotype turned up a few times. Antigen: not known. Study results and limitations: There was a small share of clonotypes that showed up in both the CD4 and CD8 compartments.

V gene TRBV5-6 combines with J gene TRBJ2-7; 8 bases map to TRBD2. This clonotype was sampled from a man younger than 30 who received the YFV17D yellow fever vaccine. Sequencing used PBMCs, obtained 5 days after the yellow fever booster vaccination. The CDR3 spells CASSLAVAGISYEQYF. The CDR3, as DNA: TGTGCCAGCAGCTTGGCAGTAGCGGGGATTTCCTACGAGCAGTACTTC.